The rows below give T cell receptor beta chains drawn from one sample of a study of blood T cell repertoires in COVID-19. The method was immunoSEQ multiplex PCR; TCRdb's version includes in-frame clones alone and lacks a portion of them. The profile covers about 130,000 clones, with about 85% appearing a single time and 4% to 5% taken by the ten largest. The sequencing sample was made of peripheral blood. These receptors all come from a woman aged 70-85 years with COVID-19, enrolled during active disease. CDR3s leave out the opening cysteine and the closing phenylalanine or tryptophan. Fields, in order: J gene, V gene, CDR3 protein.

J gene: TRBJ2-1; V gene: TRBV7-9; CDR3 protein: ASSLGGSLAEQF
J gene: TRBJ2-7; V gene: TRBV5-6; CDR3 protein: ASSSPRGTGIEQY
J gene: TRBJ2-7; V gene: TRBV20-1; CDR3 protein: SAPRDYEQY
J gene: TRBJ1-2; V gene: TRBV30; CDR3 protein: AWSAGLGLSYGYT
J gene: TRBJ1-5; V gene: TRBV5-1; CDR3 protein: ASSLGGTGNQPQH
J gene: TRBJ2-7; V gene: TRBV5-1; CDR3 protein: ASSPTQGEQY
J gene: TRBJ2-1; V gene: TRBV7-2; CDR3 protein: ASSLGLAATPRDNEQF
J gene: TRBJ1-4; V gene: TRBV18; CDR3 protein: ASSPFDRGNEKLF
J gene: TRBJ1-3; V gene: TRBV28; CDR3 protein: ASRDQGVNTIY
J gene: TRBJ1-6; V gene: TRBV6-4; CDR3 protein: ASSDSTGVGSPLH
J gene: TRBJ2-7; V gene: TRBV6-5; CDR3 protein: AGPSVDEQY
J gene: TRBJ1-1; V gene: TRBV7-6; CDR3 protein: ASSSRETGGAF
J gene: TRBJ1-4; V gene: TRBV4-3; CDR3 protein: AIPDRDEKLF
J gene: TRBJ1-4; V gene: TRBV6-5; CDR3 protein: ASRPGVTEKLF
J gene: TRBJ2-2; V gene: TRBV9; CDR3 protein: ASSAIAQANTGELF
J gene: TRBJ2-2; V gene: TRBV5-1; CDR3 protein: ASSPGASGATGELF
J gene: TRBJ1-1; V gene: TRBV7-8; CDR3 protein: ASSSRDRGPLNTEAF
J gene: TRBJ1-1; V gene: TRBV6-5; CDR3 protein: ASSWGQFGVAF
J gene: TRBJ1-1; V gene: TRBV3-1/TRBV3-2; CDR3 protein: ASSQEGEQILNTEAF
J gene: TRBJ1-6; V gene: TRBV9; CDR3 protein: ASSVGQGAGNSPLH
J gene: TRBJ1-5; V gene: TRBV5-8; CDR3 protein: ASSLGQVNGQPQH
J gene: TRBJ2-2; V gene: TRBV29-1; CDR3 protein: SVIVGGRTGELF
J gene: TRBJ2-1; V gene: TRBV7-3; CDR3 protein: ASSLDRSGGYNEQF
J gene: TRBJ1-1; V gene: TRBV4-2; CDR3 protein: ASSQVGTENTEAF
J gene: TRBJ1-1; V gene: TRBV29-1; CDR3 protein: SVDRGGQGTEAF
J gene: TRBJ2-5; V gene: TRBV5-1; CDR3 protein: ASSLGGLQETQY
J gene: TRBJ1-2; V gene: TRBV18; CDR3 protein: ASSPAGQQNYGYT
J gene: TRBJ2-2; V gene: TRBV4-2; CDR3 protein: ASSQEPRGHTGELF
J gene: TRBJ2-7; V gene: TRBV18; CDR3 protein: ASSPQTGRLSYEQY
J gene: TRBJ2-7; V gene: TRBV19; CDR3 protein: ASSRTALPYEQY
J gene: TRBJ2-7; V gene: TRBV5-8; CDR3 protein: ASNPGQGTSYEQY
J gene: TRBJ1-4; V gene: TRBV5-1; CDR3 protein: ASSRQGTGTNEKLF
J gene: TRBJ1-4; V gene: TRBV5-1; CDR3 protein: ASSLSSGNEKLF
J gene: TRBJ1-1; V gene: TRBV6-2/TRBV6-3; CDR3 protein: ASSGRQGGTTRTEAF
J gene: TRBJ2-2; V gene: TRBV9; CDR3 protein: ASSALGTGGGTGELF
J gene: TRBJ2-5; V gene: TRBV29-1; CDR3 protein: SVEQGQETQY
J gene: TRBJ1-1; V gene: TRBV28; CDR3 protein: ASSANRGTEAF